The 31 T cell receptor beta chains given below trace back to one sample, sequenced in a study of blood T cell repertoires in COVID-19. Libraries were prepared by immunoSEQ multiplex PCR; TCRdb keeps only in-frame clonotypes and omits some of them. The repertoire holds 150,000 to 200,000 clones, with around 89% as singletons. Sequencing was done on a sample of peripheral blood. Source of these receptors: a man in his forties with active or convalescent COVID-19.

This rearrangement joins TRBV5-1 to TRBJ1-2, with D maybe TRBD1 (6 bases). Germline lookup yields CDR1 SGHRS and CDR2 YFSETQ. This CDR3 has 14 residues. V was shortened by 0 bases and J by 12 bases, with 18 bases between the two germline ends. CDR3 DNA sequence: TGCGCCAGCAGCTTGGGAGGGGCAGGGGCCCCCGACACCTTC. This codes for CASSLGGAGAPDTF.

In this sample, this clone turned up a few times. This rearrangement joins TRBV6-5 to TRBJ1-6; D not certain. Trimming took 6 bases from V and 9 from J, leaving 15 bases between them. The germline V gene has CDR1 MNHEY and CDR2 SVGAGI. The CDR3 extends over 14 amino acids. The CDR3 sequence is CASRVGREVSPLHF. CDR3 nucleotide sequence: TGTGCCAGCAGGGTAGGGAGGGAAGTTTCACCCCTCCACTTT.

The CDR3 DNA reads as TGTGCCAGCAGCGCCGGGACTCCCCAAGTAGATACGCAGTATTTT. It specifies CASSAGTPQVDTQYF. The chain is built from TRBV2 and TRBJ2-3, with D perhaps matching TRBD2 (6 bases). Per germline, CDR1 SNHLY and CDR2 FYNNEI. The CDR3 extends over 15 amino acids. Trimming shortened V by 6 bases and J by 5 bases, and 18 bases separated the two germline ends.

The genes are TRBV5-1 and TRBJ2-7, with D tentatively TRBD2 (5 bases). This CDR3 comprises 14 residues. The V end was cut by 0 bases, the J end by 6 bases, with 13 bases between. The germline gives CDR1 SGHRS, CDR2 YFSETQ. The CDR3 sequence: CASSLDGVGREQYF. Here the CDR3 DNA reads TGCGCCAGCAGCTTGGACGGGGTAGGTCGCGAGCAGTACTTC.

This clone was counted a single time. The chain combines TRBV29-1 with TRBJ1-2; weak D call: TRBD1 (6 bases). The ends were cut back, 3 bases at V and 4 bases at J, with 12 bases in the middle. Germline CDR1 and CDR2: SQVTM and ANQGSEA. The CDR3 consists of 13 residues. CDR3 DNA sequence: TGCAGCGTTGACCCGGGACACCTCTATGGCTACACCTTC. Amino acids: CSVDPGHLYGYTF.

This clone was observed once. The chain employs TRBV18 and TRBJ2-1, with TRBD2 identical over 7 bases. V trimming: 3 bases; J trimming: 5 bases; junction bases outside the gene matches: 1. The CDR3 is 13 amino acids. Per germline, CDR1 KGHSH and CDR2 LQKENI. In DNA form, the CDR3 reads TGTGCCAGCTCACCCCTAGCGGACAATGAGCAGTTCTTC. It translates to CASSPLADNEQFF.

The chain recombines TRBV6-5 with TRBJ1-2, with D unclear. Germline CDR1 reads MNHEY; CDR2 reads SVGAGI. Trimming removed 10 bases from V and 2 bases from J, with 11 bases in between. The CDR3 spans 12 residues. The CDR3 DNA follows: TGTGCCACCACCACGGGGAACTATGGCTACACCTTC. Translation: CATTTGNYGYTF.

This chain uses TRBV7-2 with TRBJ2-5, with a possible D match to TRBD2 (5 bases). CDR1 is SGHTA and CDR2 is FQGNSA in the germline V gene. The CDR3 loop spans 13 amino acids. V gave up 2 bases and J gave up 7 bases, with 11 bases separating them. The CDR3 protein is CASSLTREGTQYF. CDR3 in DNA: TGTGCCAGCAGCTTAACCCGTGAGGGGACCCAGTACTTC.

The chain carries TRBV5-1 and TRBJ2-3; TRBD2 agrees at 8 bases. After removal of 4 bases from V and 2 bases from J, the junction contained 6 bases not matched to a gene. CDR1 is SGHRS and CDR2 is YFSETQ in the germline V gene. The CDR3 totals 15 residues. The CDR3 sequence: CASSPGGVTTDTQYF. The CDR3 bases are TGCGCCAGCAGCCCCGGGGGGGTCACCACAGATACGCAGTATTTT.

V and J are TRBV27 and TRBJ1-5; D remains unclear. The CDR3 spans 14 residues. V shed 5 bases and J shed 5 bases, with 13 bases lying between them. Germline V lookup: CDR1 MNHEY, CDR2 SMNVEV (reference sequence). In nucleotides, the CDR3 is TGTGCCAGCAGTCTATTTGTTGGAGATCAGCCCCAGCATTTT. Amino acids: CASSLFVGDQPQHF.

The chain employs TRBV6-6 and TRBJ2-5; 9 nucleotides agree with TRBD1. J gave up 5 bases and V 6 bases, and 10 bases lay outside the gene matches. CDR3 length: 15 amino acids. Germline V gene sequence: CDR1 MNHNY, CDR2 SVGAGI (reference sequence). The CDR3 region has the DNA TGTGCCAGCAGCCCCCAGGACAGGGGTGGCGAGACCCAGTACTTC. Amino acids: CASSPQDRGGETQYF.

The chain couples TRBV7-2 to TRBJ2-7; 7 bases line up with TRBD2. The germline CDR1 and CDR2 sequences are SGHTA and FQGNSA. The J segment lost 1 base and the V segment lost 5 bases, leaving 2 bases of the junction unmatched. This CDR3 comprises 13 residues. The CDR3 region is CASSHGGSYEQYF. Written as DNA, the CDR3 is TGTGCCAGCAGCCACGGGGGGTCCTACGAGCAGTACTTC.

The V and J genes are TRBV5-4 and TRBJ2-5, with 9 bases lining up with TRBD1. The CDR3 runs to 16 residues. Looked up from germline, CDR1 is SGHNT and CDR2 is YYREEE (reference sequence). With V trimmed by 3 bases and J by 5 bases, 11 bases remained unmatched. This CDR3 reads CASSSPPGTGTETQYF. In DNA form, the CDR3 reads TGTGCCAGCAGCTCGCCACCCGGGACAGGGACGGAGACCCAGTACTTC.

CDR3 region: CASSQGSLGNTEAFF. The CDR3 DNA is TGTGCCAGCAGCCAGGGATCTTTGGGAAACACTGAAGCTTTCTTT. V and J are TRBV7-9 and TRBJ1-1; D is perhaps TRBD1 (5 bases). This CDR3 spans 15 amino acids. V gave up 5 bases and J gave up 2 bases, with 15 bases separating them. In germline, CDR1 is SEHNR, CDR2 FQNEAQ (reference sequence). The whole variable domain, filled in from reference TRBV7-9 and TRBJ1-1, reads DTGVSQNPRHKITKRGQNVTFRCDPISEHNRLYWYRQTLGQGPEFLTYFQNEAQLEKSRLLSDRFSAERPKGSFSTLEIQRTEQGDSAMYLCASSQGSLGNTEAFFGQGTRLTVV.

The genes are TRBV7-9 and TRBJ2-3; TRBD2 matches 12 bases. CDR3 length equals 14 residues. Germline V CDR1 and CDR2: SEHNR, FQNEAQ (reference sequence). Trimming at V came to 8 bases and at J to 3 bases, leaving 3 bases not matched to a gene. The CDR3 nucleotides are TGTGCCAGCGTGACTAGCGGGGGAACAGATACGCAGTATTTT. This codes for CASVTSGGTDTQYF.

The chain has TRBV4-2 and TRBJ1-5; 7 bases are a match to TRBD1. With V trimmed by 2 bases and J by 5 bases, 6 bases remained unmatched. Germline values: CDR1 LGHNA, CDR2 YNFKEQ. The CDR3 contains 15 residues. This chain's CDR3 is CASSQYTGDDQPQHF. DNA for the CDR3: TGTGCCAGCAGCCAATATACAGGGGATGATCAGCCCCAGCATTTT.

This clone was detected a few times. V and J are TRBV3-1 (or the pseudogene TRBV3-2) and TRBJ1-6; unclear D gene. This CDR3 spans 14 amino acids. V dropped 1 base and J dropped 10 bases, with 11 bases sitting between them. Germline loops: CDR1 LGHDT, CDR2 YNNKEL (reference sequence). The CDR3 here is CASSQGGLGSPLHF. Here the CDR3 DNA reads TGTGCCAGCAGCCAAGGAGGGTTGGGATCACCCCTCCACTTT.

The CDR3 region is CASSPGTSETTLPSYNEQFF. CDR3 DNA: TGTGCCAGCAGCCCCGGGACTAGCGAGACGACTTTACCCTCCTACAATGAGCAGTTCTTC. The chain combines TRBV3-1 (or the pseudogene TRBV3-2) with TRBJ2-1; TRBD2 matches at 10 bases. CDR3 length: 20 residues. Germline CDR1 is LGHDT and CDR2 is YNNKEL (reference sequence). Trimming cost V 4 bases and J 0 bases; bases outside gene matches: 15.

The V call is TRBV5-1, the J call TRBJ1-2; 9 bases are shared with TRBD1. The V gene end was trimmed by 3 bases and the J gene end by 4 bases; junction bases not matched to a gene: 4. The CDR3 contains 14 residues. Looked up from germline, CDR1 is SGHRS and CDR2 is YFSETQ. Here the CDR3 DNA reads TGCGCCAGCAGCTCGGGACAGGGTGGCTATGGCTACACCTTC. This sequence encodes CASSSGQGGYGYTF.

CDR3 nucleotides: TGTGCCAGCAGTGAAGAGGGAGAGACCCAGTACTTC. Protein sequence: CASSEEGETQYF. The V and J genes are TRBV12-3 or TRBV12-4 and TRBJ2-5, with TRBD2 as a possible D gene (5 bases). This CDR3 spans 12 amino acids. V lost 5 bases to trimming and J lost 4 bases, with 8 bases between them.

V is TRBV15 and J is TRBJ2-7; D is perhaps TRBD2 (7 bases). Trimming stripped 4 bases from V and 7 bases from J, with 14 bases between. The CDR3 sequence is 13 residues long. In germline, CDR1 is LNHNV, CDR2 YYDKDF (reference sequence). This chain's CDR3 is CATSNGGPLEQYF. CDR3 bases: TGTGCCACCAGCAACGGGGGGCCGTTGGAGCAGTACTTC.

V and J are TRBV7-3 and TRBJ1-1; 9 nucleotides line up with TRBD1. This CDR3 is built from 16 residues. CDR1 and CDR2 from the germline V gene are SGHTA and FQGTGA. J was trimmed by 1 base and V by 5 bases; bases with no gene match: 8. The CDR3 reads CASSTNRGLQNTEAFF. CDR3 sequence (DNA): TGTGCCAGCAGCACCAACAGGGGGCTACAGAACACTGAAGCTTTCTTT.

The chain combines TRBV29-1 with TRBJ1-3; possibly TRBD1 for D (6 bases). The CDR3 sequence is 14 residues long. Looked up from germline, CDR1 is SQVTM and CDR2 is ANQGSEA. V lost 4 bases to trimming and J lost 0 bases, with 10 bases between them. CDR3 nucleotide sequence: TGCAGCGTTGGAGAAGGGGGCTCTGGAAACACCATATATTTT. Its protein is CSVGEGGSGNTIYF.

On this clone itself: The same CDR3 can be traced to other DNA sequences in this sample. The J gene is TRBJ1-3, the V gene TRBV6-5; no definite D call. CDR1 and CDR2 from the germline V gene are MNHEY and SVGAGI. The CDR3 is made up of 12 amino acids. Trimming shortened V by 6 bases and J by 0 bases, and 3 bases separated the two germline ends. CDR3 residues: CASRASGNTIYF. CDR3 DNA sequence: TGTGCCAGCAGAGCCTCTGGAAACACCATATATTTT.

The chain carries TRBV27 and TRBJ2-2; 8 bases fit TRBD2. V lost 2 bases and J lost 6; bases outside the gene matches: 5. The CDR3 runs to 15 residues. Germline V CDR1 and CDR2: MNHEY, SMNVEV (reference sequence). In DNA, the CDR3 is TGTGCCAGCAGTTTAATGACTAGCGACGCCGGGGAGCTGTTTTTT. Translated, it gives CASSLMTSDAGELFF.

This rearrangement joins TRBV6-1 to TRBJ1-2, with unresolved D. The CDR3 covers 12 residues. The germline V and J ends were trimmed by 3 bases and 7 bases, with 9 bases remaining between them. Germline lookup yields CDR1 MNHNS and CDR2 SASEGT. The CDR3 is CASSDPHSGYTF. CDR3 in DNA: TGTGCCAGCAGTGACCCTCACTCTGGCTACACCTTC.

The chain couples TRBV29-1 to TRBJ1-4; D possibly corresponds to TRBD1 (6 bases). V shed 7 bases and J shed 5 bases, with 14 bases lying between them. In germline, CDR1 is SQVTM, CDR2 ANQGSEA. The CDR3 contains 13 residues. CDR3 in DNA: TGCAGCGCACTCAGGGGAGAGAATGAAAAACTGTTTTTT. Protein: CSALRGENEKLFF.

The chain uses TRBV4-3 and TRBJ1-6; D call uncertain. V shed 4 bases and J shed 6 bases, with 13 bases lying between them. The CDR3 loop spans 15 amino acids. Germline V lookup: CDR1 LGHNA, CDR2 YSLEER. CDR3: CASSPHTATNSPLHF. CDR3 sequence (DNA): TGCGCCAGCAGCCCGCATACAGCTACTAATTCACCCCTCCACTTT.

The gene calls are TRBV14 and TRBJ2-7; tentative D call: TRBD2 (6 bases). The germline V gene has CDR1 SGHDN and CDR2 FVKESK. Between the trimmed V and J ends, which lost 0 bases and 6 bases, there was a span of 9 bases. The CDR3 has 13 amino acids. CDR3 sequence: CASSQDPGVEQYF. DNA for the CDR3: TGTGCCAGCAGCCAAGACCCGGGAGTCGAGCAGTACTTC.

The rearrangement uses TRBV5-5 and TRBJ1-5; tentative D call: TRBD1 (6 bases). The CDR3 spans 16 residues. Germline CDR1 is SGHKS and CDR2 is YYEKEE (reference sequence). The V and J ends lost 4 bases and 5 bases respectively, with 19 bases between them. The CDR3 loop is CASSGVAGVGYQPQHF. CDR3 DNA: TGTGCCAGCAGCGGGGTGGCAGGGGTGGGTTATCAGCCCCAGCATTTT.

This clone was observed a handful of times. V usage is TRBV5-1 and J usage is TRBJ1-2; TRBD1 matches 8 bases. In germline, CDR1 is SGHRS, CDR2 YFSETQ. J lost 3 bases, V lost 4 bases, and 2 bases had no gene match. This CDR3 contains 13 residues. CDR3 nucleotides: TGCGCCAGCAGCCCGACAGGGGACTATGGCTACACCTTC. It is translated as CASSPTGDYGYTF.